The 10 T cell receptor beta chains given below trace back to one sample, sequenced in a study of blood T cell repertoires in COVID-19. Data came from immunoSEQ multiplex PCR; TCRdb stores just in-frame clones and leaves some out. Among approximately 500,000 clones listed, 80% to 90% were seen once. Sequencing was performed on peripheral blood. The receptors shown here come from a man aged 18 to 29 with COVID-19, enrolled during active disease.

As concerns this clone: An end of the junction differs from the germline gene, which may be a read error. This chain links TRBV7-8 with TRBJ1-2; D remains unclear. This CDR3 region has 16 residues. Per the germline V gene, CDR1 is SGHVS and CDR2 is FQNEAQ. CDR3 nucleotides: TGTGCCAGCAGCTTAAGGCCAGACGAATCGGGGAATGGCTACACTTTC. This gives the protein CASSLRPDESGNGYTF.

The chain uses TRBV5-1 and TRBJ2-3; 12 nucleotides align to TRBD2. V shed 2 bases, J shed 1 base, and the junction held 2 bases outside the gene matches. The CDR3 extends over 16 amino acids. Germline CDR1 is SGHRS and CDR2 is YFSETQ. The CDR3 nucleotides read TGCGCCAGCAGCTTAAGGACTAGCGGGGGCACAGATACGCAGTATTTT. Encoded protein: CASSLRTSGGTDTQYF.

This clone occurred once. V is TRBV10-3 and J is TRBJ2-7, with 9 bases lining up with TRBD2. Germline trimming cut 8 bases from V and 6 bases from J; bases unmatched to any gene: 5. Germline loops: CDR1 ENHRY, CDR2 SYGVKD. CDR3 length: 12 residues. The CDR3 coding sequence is TGTGCCATCGGCCTAGCGGGACGCGAGCAGTACTTC. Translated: CAIGLAGREQYF.

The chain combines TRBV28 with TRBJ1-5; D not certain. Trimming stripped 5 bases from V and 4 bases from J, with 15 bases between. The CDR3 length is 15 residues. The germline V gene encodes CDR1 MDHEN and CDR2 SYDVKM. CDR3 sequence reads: CASSPAGLPNQPQHF. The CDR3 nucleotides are TGTGCCAGCAGTCCAGCGGGTCTGCCTAATCAGCCCCAGCATTTT. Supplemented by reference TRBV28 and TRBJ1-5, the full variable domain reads DVKVTQSSRYLVKRTGEKVFLECVQDMDHENMFWYRQDPGLGLRLIYFSYDVKMKEKGDIPEGYSVSREKKERFSLILESASTNQTSMYLCASSPAGLPNQPQHFGDGTRLSIL.

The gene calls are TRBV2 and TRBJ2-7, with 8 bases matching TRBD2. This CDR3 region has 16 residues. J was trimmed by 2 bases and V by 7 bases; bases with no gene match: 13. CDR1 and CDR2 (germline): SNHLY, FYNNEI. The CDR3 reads CASNGFTAGGAYEQYF. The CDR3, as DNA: TGTGCCAGCAATGGGTTTACTGCCGGGGGGGCCTACGAGCAGTACTTC.

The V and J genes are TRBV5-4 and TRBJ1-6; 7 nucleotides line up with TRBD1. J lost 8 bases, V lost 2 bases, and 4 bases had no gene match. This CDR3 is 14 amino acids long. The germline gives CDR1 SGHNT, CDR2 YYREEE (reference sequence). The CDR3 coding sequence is TGTGCCAGCAGCTTCTACAGGGGTGATTCACCCCTCCACTTT. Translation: CASSFYRGDSPLHF.

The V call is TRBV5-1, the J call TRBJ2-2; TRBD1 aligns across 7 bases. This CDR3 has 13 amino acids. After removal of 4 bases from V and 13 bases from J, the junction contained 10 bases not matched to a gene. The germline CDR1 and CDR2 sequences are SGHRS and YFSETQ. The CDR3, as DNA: TGCGCCAGCAGCGTGACTGGGACAGAGGCGCTGTTTTTT. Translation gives CASSVTGTEALFF.

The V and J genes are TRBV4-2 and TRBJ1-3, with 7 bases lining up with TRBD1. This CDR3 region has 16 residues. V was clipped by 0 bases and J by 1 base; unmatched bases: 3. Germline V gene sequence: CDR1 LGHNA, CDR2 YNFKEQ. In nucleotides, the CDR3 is TGTGCCAGCAGCCAAGATCCGGGACAGTCTGGAAACACCATATATTTT. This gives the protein CASSQDPGQSGNTIYF.

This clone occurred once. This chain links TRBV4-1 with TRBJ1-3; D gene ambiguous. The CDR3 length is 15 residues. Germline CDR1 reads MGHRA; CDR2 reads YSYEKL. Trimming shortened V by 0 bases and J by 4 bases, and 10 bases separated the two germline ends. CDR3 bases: TGCGCCAGCAGCCAAGATACCCCCAGGGGAAACACCATATATTTT. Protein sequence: CASSQDTPRGNTIYF.

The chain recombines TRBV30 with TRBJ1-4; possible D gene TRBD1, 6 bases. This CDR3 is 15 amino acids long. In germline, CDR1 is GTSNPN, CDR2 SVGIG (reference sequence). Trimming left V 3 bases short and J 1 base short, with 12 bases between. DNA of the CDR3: TGTGCCTGGAGCGATCTCAGGGGAACTAATGAAAAACTGTTTTTT. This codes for CAWSDLRGTNEKLFF.